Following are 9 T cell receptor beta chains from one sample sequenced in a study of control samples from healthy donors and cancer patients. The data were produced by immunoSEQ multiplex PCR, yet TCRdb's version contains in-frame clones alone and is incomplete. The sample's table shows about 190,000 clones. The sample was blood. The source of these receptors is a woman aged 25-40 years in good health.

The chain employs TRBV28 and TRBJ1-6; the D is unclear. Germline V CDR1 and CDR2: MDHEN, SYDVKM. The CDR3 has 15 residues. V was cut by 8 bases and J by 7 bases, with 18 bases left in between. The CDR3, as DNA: TGTGCCAGCGGACCGACATTTATCCCGAATTCACCCCTCCACTTT. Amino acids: CASGPTFIPNSPLHF.

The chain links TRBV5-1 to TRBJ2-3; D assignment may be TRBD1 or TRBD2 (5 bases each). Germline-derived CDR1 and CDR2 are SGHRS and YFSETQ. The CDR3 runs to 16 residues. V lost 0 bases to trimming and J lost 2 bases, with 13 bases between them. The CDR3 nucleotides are TGCGCCAGCAGCTTGGCCGTTGTGGGACCCACAGATACGCAGTATTTT. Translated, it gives CASSLAVVGPTDTQYF.

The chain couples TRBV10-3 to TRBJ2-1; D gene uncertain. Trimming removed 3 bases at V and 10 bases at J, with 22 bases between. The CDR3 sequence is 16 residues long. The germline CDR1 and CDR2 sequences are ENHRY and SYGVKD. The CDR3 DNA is TGTGCCATCAGTGACAGTGACTCGCCCAACTCCAGGGAGCAGTTCTTC. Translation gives CAISDSDSPNSREQFF.

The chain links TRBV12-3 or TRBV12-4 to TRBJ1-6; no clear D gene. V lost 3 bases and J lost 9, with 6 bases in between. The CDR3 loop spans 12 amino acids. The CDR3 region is CASSFFSSPLHF. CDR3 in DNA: TGTGCCAGCAGTTTTTTCTCTTCACCCCTCCACTTT.

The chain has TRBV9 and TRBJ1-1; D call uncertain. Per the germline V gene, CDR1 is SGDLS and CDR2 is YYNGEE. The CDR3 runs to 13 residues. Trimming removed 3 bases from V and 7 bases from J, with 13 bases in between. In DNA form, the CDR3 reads TGTGCCAGCAGCGATACGGGATCGTATGAAGCTTTCTTT. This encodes CASSDTGSYEAFF. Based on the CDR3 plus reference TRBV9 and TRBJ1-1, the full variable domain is DSGVTQTPKHLITATGQRVTLRCSPRSGDLSVYWYQQSLDQGLQFLIQYYNGEERAKGNILERFSAQQFPDLHSELNLSSLELGDSALYFCASSDTGSYEAFFGQGTRLTVV.

The CDR3 DNA sequence: TGTGCCAGTAGTCTGGCAGGCAATGAGCAGTTCTTC. It specifies CASSLAGNEQFF. The chain combines TRBV19 with TRBJ2-1; no reliable D call. V lost 5 bases and J 6 bases, leaving 8 bases between the germline ends. The CDR3 sequence is 12 residues long. The germline V gene has CDR1 LNHDA and CDR2 SQIVND (reference sequence).

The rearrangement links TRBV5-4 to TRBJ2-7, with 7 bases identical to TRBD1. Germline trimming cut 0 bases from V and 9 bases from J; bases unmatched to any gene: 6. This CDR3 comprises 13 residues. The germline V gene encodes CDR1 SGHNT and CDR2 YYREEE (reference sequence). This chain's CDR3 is CASSLDPGQPQYF. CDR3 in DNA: TGTGCCAGCAGCTTGGACCCGGGACAGCCGCAGTACTTC.

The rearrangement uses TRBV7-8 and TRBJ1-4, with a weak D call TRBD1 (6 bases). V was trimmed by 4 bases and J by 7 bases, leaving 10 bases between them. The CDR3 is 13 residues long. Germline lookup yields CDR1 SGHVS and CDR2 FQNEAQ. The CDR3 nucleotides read TGTGCCAGCAGCTATGGACAGTTTGAAAAACTGTTTTTT. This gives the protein CASSYGQFEKLFF.

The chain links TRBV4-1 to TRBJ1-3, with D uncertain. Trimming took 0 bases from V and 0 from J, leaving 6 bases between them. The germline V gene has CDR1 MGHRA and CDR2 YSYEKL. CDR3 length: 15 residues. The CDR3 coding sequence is TGCGCCAGCAGCCAAGATTTGAACTCTGGAAACACCATATATTTT. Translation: CASSQDLNSGNTIYF.